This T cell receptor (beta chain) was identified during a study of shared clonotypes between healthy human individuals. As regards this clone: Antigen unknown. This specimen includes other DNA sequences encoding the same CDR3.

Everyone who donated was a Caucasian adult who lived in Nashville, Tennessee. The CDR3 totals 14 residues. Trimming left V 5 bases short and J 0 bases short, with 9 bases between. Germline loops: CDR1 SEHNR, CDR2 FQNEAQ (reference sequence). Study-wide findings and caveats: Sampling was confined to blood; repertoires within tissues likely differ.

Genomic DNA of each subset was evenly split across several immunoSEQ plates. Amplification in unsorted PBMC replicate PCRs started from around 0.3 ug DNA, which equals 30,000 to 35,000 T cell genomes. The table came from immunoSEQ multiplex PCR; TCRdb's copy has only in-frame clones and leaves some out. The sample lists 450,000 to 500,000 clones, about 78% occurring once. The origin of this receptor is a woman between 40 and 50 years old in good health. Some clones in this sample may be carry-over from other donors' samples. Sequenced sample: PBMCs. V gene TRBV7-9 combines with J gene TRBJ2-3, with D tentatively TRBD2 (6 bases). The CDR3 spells CASSPGVSTDTQYF. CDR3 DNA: TGTGCCAGCAGCCCGGGGGTAAGCACAGATACGCAGTATTTT.